The clone carrying this TCR beta chain was seen repeatedly, ten times or more. Its matching antigen is unknown. 5'RACE employing 10-nucleotide random UMIs yielded the cDNA. TCRdb reprocessed the 5' RACE reads with MiXCR, giving one entry per CDR3 protein. The sample yields some 35,000 distinct CDR3 sequences, around a tenth seen once. The CDR3 length is 13 residues. V was trimmed by 0 bases and J by 7 bases, leaving 8 bases between them. The germline V gene encodes CDR1 SGHRS and CDR2 YFSETQ. The data were obtained in a study of neurological immune-mediated disorders. Study results and limitations: It was HTLV-1-associated myelopathy that showed the most TCR clonal expansion, while multiple sclerosis showed the least, falling below healthy controls.

The chain is built from TRBV5-1 and TRBJ2-1; perhaps TRBD2 as D (5 bases). Specimen: CD4+ T cells from blood. The receptor comes from a woman aged 25 to 39 with HTLV-1-associated myelopathy (HAM/TSP). CDR3 loop: CASSLGRVNEQFF. The CDR3, as DNA: TGCGCCAGCAGCTTGGGGCGGGTAAATGAGCAGTTCTTC.